This TCR beta chain was sequenced during a study of shared clonotypes between healthy human individuals. The V gene's germline CDR1 is MDHEN and CDR2 SYDVKM. The CDR3 sequence is 12 residues long. V was shortened by 5 bases and J by 5 bases, with 9 bases between the two germline ends. In the authors' workflow: ImmunoSEQ yielded junction-only sequences lacking quality scores, so filtering differed. Assay: immunoSEQ multiplex PCR; the TCRdb copy retains only in-frame clones and omits some. D and trimming come from the DNA, and the V and J calls and clone size come from that table. The sample includes some 2.3 million clones, approximately 93% of them seen just once. The sample holds a few counts of this clone.

The specimen was naive CD4+ T cells from PBMCs. Sample subset: CD45RA+ positively selected. This TCR came from a man between 18 and 29 years old in good health. Some clones in this sample may be carry-over from other donors' samples. The V and J genes are TRBV28 and TRBJ1-2; D is unresolved. CDR3 sequence reads: CASSDQVYGYTF. In DNA form, the CDR3 reads TGTGCCAGCAGTGATCAGGTTTATGGCTACACCTTC.